A selection of T cell receptor beta chains follows, all from one sample in a study of T cells after yellow fever vaccination. A single record per CDR3 protein comes from TCRdb applying MiXCR to the 5' RACE reads. The table has a few hundred thousand distinct CDR3 sequences, 6% to 8% seen once; the top ten hold 0.85% to 1.2%. The material sequenced was CD4+ T cells sorted from PBMCs, taken on the day of the yellow fever booster vaccination. All receptors derive from a man between 25 and 39 years old who received the YFV17D yellow fever vaccine. Each CDR3 is given with its conserved first and last residue. A D gene is named only where the DNA matches it firmly. Clone size is stated in some rows and not others, as once, few, many or a class when expanded.

CDR3 DNA	CDR3 protein	clone size	V gene	J gene	D gene
TGTGCCACCAGCAGGGACAGGGGAATGGCAGATACGCAGTATTTT	CATSRDRGMADTQYF	many	TRBV15	TRBJ2-3	TRBD1
TGCGCCAGCACCCTCGGAGGGACAGGACGGGAGACCCAGTACTTC	CASTLGGTGRETQYF	many	TRBV5-1	TRBJ2-5	TRBD1
TGCAGTGCTAGAGACCCACTAGCGGGAGAGAGAAATGAGCAGTTCTTC	CSARDPLAGERNEQFF	.	TRBV20-1	TRBJ2-1	TRBD2
TGCGCCAGCAGCCAAGTTACCGGGGGAGTCAAAGATACGCAGTATTTT	CASSQVTGGVKDTQYF	few	TRBV4-3	TRBJ2-3	.
TGTGCCAGCAGCCATTCAGGGGACCTGAACACTGAAGCTTTCTTT	CASSHSGDLNTEAFF	few	TRBV7-2	TRBJ1-1	.
TGTGCCAGCACCCGGGACCGGAACACCGGGGAGCTGTTTTTT	CASTRDRNTGELFF	.	TRBV7-2	TRBJ2-2	.
TGCAGTGCTAGAGATCCAGCGGGAGGGGGGAATGAGCAGTTCTTC	CSARDPAGGGNEQFF	.	TRBV20-1	TRBJ2-1	TRBD2
TGCGCCAGCAGCCAGGACGGAGGGAAGACCCAGTACTTC	CASSQDGGKTQYF	.	TRBV4-3	TRBJ2-5	.
TGTGCCAGCAGCTTAGATCTGACTTTCGGACAAAGGCAAGAGACCCAGTACTTC	CASSLDLTFGQRQETQYF	.	TRBV11-2	TRBJ2-5	.
TGTGCCAGCAGCTCGGGACGGCGGTGGAGCGGCTGGTATTTT	CASSSGRRWSGWYF	.	TRBV5-6	TRBJ2-3	.
TGTGCCAGCAGCGCCCAACAGGGTCCCAATCAGCCCCAGCATTTT	CASSAQQGPNQPQHF	few	TRBV7-6	TRBJ1-5	.
TGCAGCGTTGGTGCCATCACAGATATGCAGTATTTT	CSVGAITDMQYF	.	TRBV29-1	TRBJ2-3	.
TGTGCCAGTAGGGGGACCTCCACAGATACGCAGTATTTT	CASRGTSTDTQYF	many	TRBV7-2	TRBJ2-3	.
TGTGCCACGCAGCGGGTCTCCTACAATGAGCAGTTCTTC	CATQRVSYNEQFF	many	TRBV7-9	TRBJ2-1	.
TGTGCCAGCAATTCATTCTCGGAATACTCCTACGAGCAGTACTTC	CASNSFSEYSYEQYF	many	TRBV28	TRBJ2-7	.
TGCGCCAGCAGCCCACAGGGACAGGTCAACACTGAAGCTTTCTTT	CASSPQGQVNTEAFF	many	TRBV5-1	TRBJ1-1	TRBD1
TGTGCCAGCAGCCACTGGAGGCCTAGCGGGAGTGGGAATGAGCAGTTCTTC	CASSHWRPSGSGNEQFF	many	TRBV7-8	TRBJ2-1	TRBD2
TGTGCCAGCAGCTTAGACACGAGGGGGGAGCAGTTCTTC	CASSLDTRGEQFF	many	TRBV7-2	TRBJ2-1	.
TGCAGTGCCATAAACAGGGGTGGCACCGGGGAGCTGTTTTTT	CSAINRGGTGELFF	.	TRBV20-1	TRBJ2-2	TRBD1
TGTGCCAGCAGCCACCTCGGGGGTCCGCGGAATGAGCAGTTCTTC	CASSHLGGPRNEQFF	few	TRBV7-9	TRBJ2-1	.